The 32 T cell receptor beta chains below come from one sample, sequenced in a study of response to subunit inactivated influenza vaccine (dated by TCRdb to 2016 to 2018). Receptor amplification or capture employed RT-PCR. Sequencing was performed on an Illumina HiSeq 2500. Through fastp at Q25 and MiXCR, TCRdb rebuilt clones from the public reads, retaining in-frame beta chains. Records with the same CDR3 protein are collapsed into one entry carrying the most frequent genes and DNA. The table for this sample lists 650,000 to 800,000 distinct CDR3 sequences; roughly 13% of them were counted only once. 6.5% to 8.5% of the sample lies in the top ten. The starting material was PBMCs from blood, obtained 14 to 15 days before vaccination. The receptors come from a man aged 50-59 years who received an inactivated influenza vaccine. Donor details come from another sample of the same person, matched by shared clones.

The J gene is TRBJ2-7, the V gene TRBV24-1; TRBD1 is a possible D gene (6 bases). The V and J ends lost 2 bases and 7 bases respectively, with 17 bases between them. The CDR3 extends over 15 amino acids. The germline CDR1 and CDR2 sequences are KGHDR and SFDVKD. The CDR3 sequence is CATSDSGTHIQEQYF. For the CDR3, the DNA is TGTGCCACCAGTGATTCCGGGACACATATCCAGGAGCAGTACTTC.

The sample holds a few counts of this clonotype. The CDR3 nucleotides read TGTGCCAGCAGCGGAGGGGCCAGCGCTAGCTCCTACGAGCAGTACTTC. As protein: CASSGGASASSYEQYF. V usage is TRBV9 and J usage is TRBJ2-7; D may match TRBD1 or TRBD2 (5 bases each). The CDR3 is 16 amino acids. CDR1 is SGDLS, CDR2 YYNGEE, per germline. Trimming took 3 bases from V and 0 from J, leaving 16 bases between them.

This clonotype appeared a few times. The rearrangement links TRBV4-1 to TRBJ2-1; 8 nucleotides line up with TRBD2. CDR3 size: 14 residues. V lost 3 bases and J lost 8; bases outside the gene matches: 6. The germline V gene has CDR1 MGHRA and CDR2 YSYEKL. CDR3 DNA: TGCGCCAGCAGCCAGAACGGGGGGGCCTATGAGCAGTTCTTC. Amino acid sequence: CASSQNGGAYEQFF.

This clonotype showed up many times. The chain joins TRBV7-2 to TRBJ2-1; 10 positions match TRBD2. Germline values: CDR1 SGHTA, CDR2 FQGNSA. The CDR3 spans 15 residues. V lost 2 bases, J lost 6 bases, and 4 bases stayed unmatched. DNA of the CDR3: TGTGCCAGCAGCTTAAAACAGCGGGAGGGCAATGAGCAGTTCTTC. Amino acid sequence: CASSLKQREGNEQFF.

V is TRBV27 and J is TRBJ2-1, with D possibly matching TRBD2 (5 bases). Per germline, CDR1 MNHEY and CDR2 SMNVEV (reference sequence). V was clipped by 3 bases and J by 3 bases, with 21 bases between them. The CDR3 is 18 amino acids. CDR3 amino acids: CASSFLIVGAFGYNEQFF. CDR3 coding DNA: TGTGCCAGCAGTTTTCTTATTGTGGGAGCTTTCGGCTACAATGAGCAGTTCTTC.

This chain joins TRBV7-2 and TRBJ1-4, with 7 bases aligning to TRBD1. CDR1 is SGHTA and CDR2 is FQGNSA in the germline V gene. The V gene end was trimmed by 4 bases and the J gene end by 3 bases; junction bases not matched to a gene: 5. The CDR3 has 15 amino acids. The chain's CDR3 is CASSSDRVPNEKLFF. DNA of the CDR3: TGTGCCAGCAGCTCAGACAGGGTTCCTAATGAAAAACTGTTTTTT.

This clonotype is a singleton in its sample. The rearrangement uses TRBV20-1 and TRBJ2-5; a possible D gene is TRBD1 (5 bases). CDR1 is DFQATT and CDR2 is SNEGSKA in the germline V gene (reference sequence). V lost 3 bases to trimming and J lost 1 base, with 12 bases between them. The CDR3 loop spans 14 amino acids. The CDR3 DNA reads as TGCAGTGCTAGTGGCAGGGTTTCCCAAGAGACCCAGTACTTC. Translating gives CSASGRVSQETQYF.

V usage is TRBV7-8 and J usage is TRBJ2-7; 8 bases map to TRBD2. This CDR3 region has 15 residues. Germline CDR1 reads SGHVS; CDR2 reads FQNEAQ. Germline trimming cut 6 bases from V and 2 bases from J; bases unmatched to any gene: 9. The DNA of the CDR3 is TGTGCCAGCAGAGCCGGCGGGGGGTTCACCTACGAGCAGTACTTC. It yields the protein CASRAGGGFTYEQYF.

This clonotype appeared a few times. V gene TRBV7-9 combines with J gene TRBJ1-1; D not certain. There are 13 residues in the CDR3. Deletions cut 2 bases from V and 7 bases from J, with 11 bases between. Germline assignment: CDR1 SEHNR and CDR2 FQNEAQ (reference sequence). Here the CDR3 DNA reads TGTGCCAGCAGCTTATCATTGACTAATGAAGCTTTCTTT. It codes for CASSLSLTNEAFF.

Only a few counts were recorded for this clonotype. The chain has TRBV7-2 and TRBJ2-7, with D unclear. Germline CDR1 and CDR2: SGHTA and FQGNSA. The CDR3 spans 14 residues. Deletions cut 3 bases from V and 3 bases from J, with 12 bases between. CDR3 region: CASSFSAGIYEQYF. CDR3 nucleotide sequence: TGTGCCAGCAGCTTTAGTGCTGGAATCTACGAGCAGTACTTC. Full variable domain (remainder filled in from reference TRBV7-2 and TRBJ2-7): GAGVSQSPSNKVTEKGKDVELRCDPISGHTALYWYRQSLGQGLEFLIYFQGNSAPDKSGLPSDRFSAERTGGSVSTLTIQRTQQEDSAVYLCASSFSAGIYEQYFGPGTRLTVT.

This chain joins TRBV6-5 and TRBJ2-3; 9 positions agree with TRBD2. The CDR3 runs to 15 residues. From germline, CDR1 is MNHEY and CDR2 SVGAGI. After removal of 4 bases from V and 2 bases from J, the junction contained 4 bases not matched to a gene. The CDR3 region has the DNA TGTGCCAGCAGTTCGGAGCGGGGGGCCACAGATACGCAGTATTTT. Encoded protein: CASSSERGATDTQYF.

This chain links TRBV28 with TRBJ1-6; D perhaps matches TRBD1 (5 bases). CDR3 length: 15 residues. Germline assignment: CDR1 MDHEN and CDR2 SYDVKM. V gave up 5 bases and J gave up 6 bases, with 14 bases separating them. The CDR3 sequence is CASSLARALNSPLHF. CDR3 in DNA: TGTGCCAGCAGTCTGGCCAGGGCCCTTAATTCACCCCTCCACTTT.

This clonotype was counted a few times. V is TRBV6-2 or TRBV6-3 and J is TRBJ1-5; D is uncertain. Trimming cost V 0 bases and J 0 bases, with 12 bases left between them. Germline loops: CDR1 MNHEY, CDR2 SVGEGT. CDR3 size: 17 residues. Written as DNA, the CDR3 is TGTGCCAGCAGTTACTCGTGGACCGGGTATAGCAATCAGCCCCAGCATTTT. This codes for CASSYSWTGYSNQPQHF.

A few counts support this clonotype. V and J are TRBV18 and TRBJ2-5; 9 nucleotides agree with TRBD2. Germline values: CDR1 KGHSH, CDR2 LQKENI. Germline trimming cut 1 base from V and 3 bases from J; bases unmatched to any gene: 3. The CDR3 is 15 amino acids. The CDR3 spells CASSPLPSGKETQYF. CDR3 nucleotide sequence: TGTGCCAGCTCACCACTTCCTAGCGGGAAAGAGACCCAGTACTTC.

Only one count was recorded for this clonotype. A much bigger clone sits one base away, suggesting this may be a read error. This chain links TRBV29-1 with TRBJ2-1; TRBD1 matches 8 bases. The CDR3 extends over 13 amino acids. Germline V gives CDR1 SQVTM, CDR2 ANQGSEA. The CDR3: CTQRDRINNEQFF. For the CDR3, the DNA is TGCACTCAAAGGGACAGGATCAACAATGAGCAGTTCTTC.

A few counts support this clonotype. The chain is built from TRBV12-3 or TRBV12-4 and TRBJ1-1, with TRBD1 matching over 11 bases. The CDR3 covers 13 residues. J was trimmed by 10 bases and V by 5 bases; bases with no gene match: 6. CDR3: CASSAGQGARAFF. DNA for the CDR3: TGTGCCAGCAGTGCCGGACAGGGGGCGCGAGCTTTCTTT.

CDR3 nucleotide sequence: TGCAGTGCTAAAAGGGGGCGCGATCAGCCCCAGCATTTT. This gives the protein CSAKRGRDQPQHF. The rearrangement uses TRBV20-1 and TRBJ1-5; 7 bases map to TRBD1. CDR1 and CDR2 from the germline V gene are DFQATT and SNEGSKA (reference sequence). V shed 4 bases and J 5 bases; nucleotides not matched to a gene: 5. The CDR3 runs to 13 residues.

This clonotype has just a few counts. In DNA, the CDR3 is TGTGCCAGCAGTCCGCCCCCAACAGGTGGCTACACCTTC. It encodes CASSPPPTGGYTF. This rearrangement joins TRBV28 to TRBJ1-2, with D tentatively TRBD1 (5 bases). Trimming pared 5 bases from V and 7 bases from J, leaving 14 bases between. CDR3 size: 13 residues. The V gene's germline CDR1 is MDHEN and CDR2 SYDVKM.

This clonotype was counted between two and nine times. V usage is TRBV2 and J usage is TRBJ1-4, with D uncertain. V lost 3 bases and J lost 0, with 5 bases in between. Germline V gene data show CDR1 as SNHLY and CDR2 as FYNNEI. The CDR3 spans 14 residues. In DNA, the CDR3 is TGTGCCAGCAGTGAGCAGTCAACTAATGAAAAACTGTTTTTT. Its protein is CASSEQSTNEKLFF.

This clonotype was observed many times. This sequence joins TRBV12-3 or TRBV12-4 and TRBJ2-5, with 9 bases fitting TRBD1. The CDR3 totals 14 residues. V dropped 3 bases and J dropped 4; count of bases not matched to a gene: 3. In nucleotides, the CDR3 is TGTGCCAGCAGTTTGACAGGGGGATTAGAGACCCAGTACTTC. The encoded protein is CASSLTGGLETQYF.

With regard to this clonotype: Compared with germline, one end of the junction differs, possibly owing to a read error. As DNA, the CDR3 is TGTGCCAGCAGTGCGGGGGCCCGGACTGAAGCTCTCTTT. It yields the protein CASSAGARTEALF. The chain is built from TRBV12-3 or TRBV12-4 and TRBJ1-1, with a weak D call TRBD1 (6 bases). CDR3 length: 13 amino acids.

The table lists this clonotype with many counts. The V and J genes are TRBV12-3 or TRBV12-4 and TRBJ2-1; TRBD1 matches at 11 bases. The CDR3 is 15 residues long. Germline trimming cut 6 bases from V and 3 bases from J; bases unmatched to any gene: 4. CDR3 in amino acids: CASRAGTGGYNEQFF. CDR3 DNA: TGTGCCAGCAGAGCCGGGACAGGGGGCTACAATGAGCAGTTCTTC.

This clonotype was observed a handful of times. The rearrangement joins TRBV5-6 to TRBJ2-5; 8 bases match TRBD1. This CDR3 is built from 14 residues. The junction had 3 bases not matched to a gene; V was cut back by 0 bases and J by 5 bases. Germline values: CDR1 SGHDT, CDR2 YYEEEE. The CDR3 nucleotides are TGTGCCAGCAGCTTGGGGACAGGGTCCGAGACCCAGTACTTC. Translation gives CASSLGTGSETQYF.

This clonotype was seen more than once but under ten times. The chain joins TRBV3-1 to TRBJ2-1; TRBD2 matches at 11 bases. This CDR3 spans 13 amino acids. The germline gives CDR1 LGHDT, CDR2 YNNKEL (reference sequence). Trimming took 5 bases from V and 10 from J; bases not matched to a gene: 4. CDR3 sequence reads: CASSTGTSGEQFF. The CDR3 DNA reads TGTGCCAGCAGCACCGGGACTAGCGGCGAGCAGTTCTTC.

V and J are TRBV5-6 and TRBJ2-5; TRBD1 might be the D (5 bases). CDR3 length: 17 residues. Trimming took 3 bases from V and 7 from J, leaving 25 bases between them. CDR1 and CDR2 from the germline V gene are SGHDT and YYEEEE. The CDR3 region is CASSSRPRDFSVGTQYF. CDR3 DNA: TGTGCCAGCAGCTCTCGCCCCAGGGATTTTTCAGTTGGGACCCAGTACTTC.

This clonotype was observed a handful of times. The chain has TRBV7-2 and TRBJ2-3; TRBD2 matches 12 bases. CDR3 length: 15 residues. Germline assignment: CDR1 SGHTA and CDR2 FQGNSA. V lost 5 bases, J lost 6 bases, and 6 bases stayed unmatched. CDR3 coding DNA: TGTGCCAGCAGCCGACTAGCGGGGGAATTTGATACGCAGTATTTT. Its translation: CASSRLAGEFDTQYF.

This clonotype turned up a few times. The chain links TRBV4-3 to TRBJ2-7; 9 bases fit TRBD1. V shed 0 bases, J shed 1 base, and the junction held 4 bases outside the gene matches. The CDR3 has 16 residues. Germline CDR1 reads LGHNA; CDR2 reads YSLEER. For the CDR3, the DNA is TGCGCCAGCAGCCAAGAACGCGGGACAGGGTCCTACGAGCAGTACTTC. This sequence encodes CASSQERGTGSYEQYF.

This clonotype was seen more than once but under ten times. The J gene is TRBJ2-5, the V gene TRBV15; no firm D call. The CDR3 has 12 amino acids. Germline V CDR1 and CDR2: LNHNV, YYDKDF (reference sequence). V lost 0 bases to trimming and J lost 5 bases, with 4 bases between them. The CDR3 region is CATSRDVETQYF. CDR3 bases: TGTGCCACCAGCAGAGATGTCGAGACCCAGTACTTC.

This clonotype was recorded at least ten times. The V and J genes are TRBV12-3 or TRBV12-4 and TRBJ1-1; D gene ambiguous. There are 14 residues in the CDR3. The V end was cut by 3 bases, the J end by 1 base, with 9 bases between. CDR3 DNA sequence: TGTGCCAGCAGTTTTCGAGCAGGGAACACTGAAGCTTTCTTT. Protein sequence: CASSFRAGNTEAFF.

This clonotype was counted a few times. This chain joins TRBV7-9 and TRBJ2-2, with D unclear. This CDR3 is 12 amino acids long. Trimming removed 6 bases from V and 7 bases from J, with 9 bases in between. Germline-derived CDR1 and CDR2 are SEHNR and FQNEAQ (reference sequence). This CDR3 reads CASSPDGGELFF. In DNA, the CDR3 is TGTGCCAGCAGTCCAGATGGCGGGGAGCTGTTTTTT.

This clonotype occurred many times. V gene TRBV12-3 or TRBV12-4 combines with J gene TRBJ1-1; D not certain. The length of the CDR3 is 11 residues. The V gene lost 6 bases and the J gene lost 7 bases, with 9 bases spanning the gap. The CDR3: CASRATGEAFF. CDR3 bases: TGTGCCAGCAGGGCGACTGGTGAAGCTTTCTTT.

V usage is TRBV20-1 and J usage is TRBJ2-7, with 8 bases fitting TRBD2. CDR3 length equals 13 residues. CDR1 DFQATT and CDR2 SNEGSKA come from the germline V gene (reference sequence). Trimming at V came to 6 bases and at J to 7 bases, leaving 11 bases not matched to a gene. Here the CDR3 DNA reads TGCAGTGCCGGGGGGGGGCGCGGGGGAGAGCAGTACTTC. Its protein is CSAGGGRGGEQYF.